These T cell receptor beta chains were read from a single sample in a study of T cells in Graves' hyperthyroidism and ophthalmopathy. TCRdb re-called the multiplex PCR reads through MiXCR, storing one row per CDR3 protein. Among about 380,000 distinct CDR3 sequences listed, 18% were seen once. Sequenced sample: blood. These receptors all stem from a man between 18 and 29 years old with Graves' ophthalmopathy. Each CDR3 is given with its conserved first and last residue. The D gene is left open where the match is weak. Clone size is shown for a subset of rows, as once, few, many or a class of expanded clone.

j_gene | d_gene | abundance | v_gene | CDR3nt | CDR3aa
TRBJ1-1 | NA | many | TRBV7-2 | TGTGCCAGCAGCTTAGCGTTCAGGGACGCTGAAGCTTTCTTT | CASSLAFRDAEAFF
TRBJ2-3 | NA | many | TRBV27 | TGTGCCAGTGACCAGGCAGGTGACACAGATACGCAGTATTTT | CASDQAGDTDTQYF
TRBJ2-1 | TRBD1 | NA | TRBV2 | TGTGCCAGCAGTGAGGGACAGCCTTCCAATGAGCAGTTCTTC | CASSEGQPSNEQFF
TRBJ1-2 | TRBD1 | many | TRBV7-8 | TGTGCCAGCAGTTCAATAACGACAGGGGCCTATGGCTACACCTTC | CASSSITTGAYGYTF
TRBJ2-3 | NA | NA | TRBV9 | TGTGCCAGCAGCCGCGGACCCACAGATACGCAGTATTTT | CASSRGPTDTQYF
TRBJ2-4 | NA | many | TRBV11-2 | TGTGCCAGCAGCTTAGCCAAAAACATTCAGTACTTC | CASSLAKNIQYF
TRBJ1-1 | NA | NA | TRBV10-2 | TGCGCCAGCAGTGAGAGTTGGGATGATACTGAAGCTTTCTTT | CASSESWDDTEAFF
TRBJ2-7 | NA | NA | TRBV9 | TGTGCCAGCAGCGTAGCTCTCGCTTTGGAGCAGTACTTC | CASSVALALEQYF
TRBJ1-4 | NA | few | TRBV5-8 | TGTGCCAGCAGCTTGTATCCGACGGGTACTAATGAAAAACTGTTTTTT | CASSLYPTGTNEKLFF
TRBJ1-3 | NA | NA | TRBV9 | TGTGCCAGCAGCGTAGAGTGGCAGGGTGGAACTGGAAACACCATATATTTT | CASSVEWQGGTGNTIYF
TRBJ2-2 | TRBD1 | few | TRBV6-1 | TGTGCCAGCAGCATAGGACAGGGTACCGGGGAGCTGTTTTTT | CASSIGQGTGELFF
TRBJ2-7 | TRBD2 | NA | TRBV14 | TGTGCCAGCAGCCAAGGGTTAGCGGGCCCATCCTACGAGCAGTACTTC | CASSQGLAGPSYEQYF
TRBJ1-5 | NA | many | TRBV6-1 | TGTGCCAGCAGAGACAGTACCAATCAGCCCCAGCATTTT | CASRDSTNQPQHF
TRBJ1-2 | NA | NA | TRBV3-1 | TGTGCCAGCAGGGGAACAGGGAGCCACTATGGCTACACCTTC | CASRGTGSHYGYTF
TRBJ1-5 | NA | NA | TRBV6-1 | TGTGCCACACAACCGGGCCAATATAGCAATCAGCCCCAGCATTTT | CATQPGQYSNQPQHF
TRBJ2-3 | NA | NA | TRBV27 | TGTGCCAGCAGTGCATGGGGCCGACCTAGCACAGATACGCAGTATTTT | CASSAWGRPSTDTQYF
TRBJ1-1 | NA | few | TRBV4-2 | TGTGCCAGCAGCCAAGACGCGGGGAGGGAAACTGAAGCTTTCTTT | CASSQDAGRETEAFF
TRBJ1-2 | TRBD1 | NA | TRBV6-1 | TGTGCCAGCAGTTACTCAACTGGACAGGGATCGAATGGCTACACCTTC | CASSYSTGQGSNGYTF
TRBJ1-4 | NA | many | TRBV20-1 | TGCAGTGCTAGAGATAATCGGGCTAATGAAAAACTGTTTTTT | CSARDNRANEKLFF
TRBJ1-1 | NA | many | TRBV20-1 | TGCAGTGCGACAGATATGAACACTGAAGCTTTCTTT | CSATDMNTEAFF
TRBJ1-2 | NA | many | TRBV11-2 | TGTGCCAGCAGCTTAGATATGGAGGGAGGCGGCTACACCTTC | CASSLDMEGGGYTF
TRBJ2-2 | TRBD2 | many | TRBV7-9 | TGTGCCAGCAGGAGTAGCGGGGCCCACACCGGGGAGCTGTTTTTT | CASRSSGAHTGELFF
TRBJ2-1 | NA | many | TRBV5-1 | TGTGCCAGCAGCCCCAGCTCCTACAATGAGCAGTTCTTC | CASSPSSYNEQFF
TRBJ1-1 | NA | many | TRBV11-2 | TGTGCCAGCAGCTTTAGGGGTGGGGTTCAGGCTTTCTTT | CASSFRGGVQAFF
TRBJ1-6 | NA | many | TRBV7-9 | TGTGCCAGCAGCACGTTAATTTCACCCCTCCACTTT | CASSTLISPLHF
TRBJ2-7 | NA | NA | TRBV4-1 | TGCGCCAGCAGCCCCAGTACAGTCTACGAGCAGTACTTC | CASSPSTVYEQYF
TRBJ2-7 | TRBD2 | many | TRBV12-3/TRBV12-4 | TGTGCCAGCAGTCTCCGGGGGGGCCACGAGCAGTACTTC | CASSLRGGHEQYF
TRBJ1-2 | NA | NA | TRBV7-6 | TGTGCCAGCAGCGCCCACCCGACAGGCGTCTATGGCTACACCTTC | CASSAHPTGVYGYTF
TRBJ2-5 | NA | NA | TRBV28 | TGTGCCAGCAGGCCCGTAGCAACGGGGACCCAGTACTTC | CASRPVATGTQYF